The 28 T cell receptor beta chains reported below all come from one sample, sequenced in a study of blood T cell repertoires in COVID-19. TCRdb's table, derived via immunoSEQ multiplex PCR, lists solely in-frame clones and lacks some. The sample lists approximately 300,000 clones, 92% seen once, with less than 20% in the top ten. Sequencing input: PBMCs or T cells enriched from blood (not recorded which). All receptors derive from a woman under 40 who had recovered from COVID-19.

The chain couples TRBV9 to TRBJ2-5, with 10 bases aligning to TRBD2. The trim removed 2 bases at V and 5 bases at J, leaving 6 bases unmatched. Per the germline V gene, CDR1 is SGDLS and CDR2 is YYNGEE. The CDR3 runs 15 residues. CDR3 nucleotides: TGTGCCAGCAGCGTCAGCGGGAGGGCCTCGGAGACCCAGTACTTC. Its protein is CASSVSGRASETQYF.

This clone was counted a single time. The chain is built from TRBV7-2 and TRBJ2-2, with D maybe TRBD2 (7 bases). V was cut by 3 bases and J by 4 bases, with 12 bases left in between. The CDR3 is 15 residues long. The germline CDR1 and CDR2 sequences are SGHTA and FQGNSA. The CDR3 DNA reads TGTGCCAGCAGCTTGGGGGGGCTCAGCACCGGGGAGCTGTTTTTT. Protein product: CASSLGGLSTGELFF.

This chain connects TRBV6-5 to TRBJ2-3, with unresolved D. Trimming removed 0 bases at V and 6 bases at J, with 16 bases between. The CDR3 contains 16 residues. Germline-derived CDR1 and CDR2 are MNHEY and SVGAGI. The CDR3 loop is CASSYSKAPLGDTQYF. The CDR3 DNA is TGTGCCAGCAGTTACTCGAAAGCTCCTCTCGGGGATACGCAGTATTTT.

This clone was recorded once. CDR3 sequence: CARTGGQHF. The CDR3 DNA follows: TGCGCCCGCACGGGGGGGCAGCATTTT. The chain carries TRBV5-1 and TRBJ1-5, with a tentative D call TRBD1 (5 bases). Germline CDR1 reads SGHRS; CDR2 reads YFSETQ. There are 9 residues in the CDR3. V was shortened by 10 bases and J by 13 bases, with 12 bases between the two germline ends.

The chain couples TRBV5-1 to TRBJ2-2; TRBD2 agrees at 11 bases. The CDR3 is 17 amino acids. After removal of 4 bases from V and 8 bases from J, the junction contained 13 bases not matched to a gene. Germline CDR1 is SGHRS and CDR2 is YFSETQ. The DNA for the CDR3 is TGCGCCAGCAGCCTACGACTGGTAGCGGGAGGGCCTGGGGAGCTGTTTTTT. Encoded protein: CASSLRLVAGGPGELFF.

This clone was counted once. The V gene is TRBV12-3 or TRBV12-4, the J gene TRBJ1-2; perhaps TRBD1 as D (6 bases). The V gene lost 3 bases and the J gene lost 7 bases, with 9 bases spanning the gap. The CDR3 length is 12 residues. The CDR3 loop reads CASSFSRGGYTF. CDR3 nucleotide sequence: TGTGCCAGCAGTTTTTCCAGGGGTGGCTACACCTTC.

This chain joins TRBV29-1 and TRBJ2-1; 9 nucleotides line up with TRBD2. V dropped 7 bases and J dropped 4; count of bases not matched to a gene: 5. This CDR3 region has 13 residues. CDR1 and CDR2 (germline): SQVTM, ANQGSEA. The CDR3 DNA sequence: TGCAGCGCCCGGACTAGCGCTTACAATGAGCAGTTCTTC. As protein: CSARTSAYNEQFF.

This clone occurred once. The rearrangement joins TRBV2 to TRBJ2-2; 16 nucleotides align to TRBD2. The length of the CDR3 is 20 residues. V lost 0 bases and J lost 4; bases outside the gene matches: 8. Germline loops: CDR1 SNHLY, CDR2 FYNNEI. The CDR3 region is CASSEAPGLAGGRLTGELFF. The CDR3 DNA reads TGTGCCAGCAGTGAAGCACCGGGACTAGCGGGGGGGAGGCTCACCGGGGAGCTGTTTTTT.

The chain has TRBV9 and TRBJ1-1; 7 bases map to TRBD1. This CDR3 comprises 15 residues. From germline, CDR1 is SGDLS and CDR2 YYNGEE. V lost 4 bases and J lost 3; bases outside the gene matches: 9. The DNA of the CDR3 is TGTGCCAGCAGCTCCCGAGGACAGGCATACACTGAAGCTTTCTTT. Translation gives CASSSRGQAYTEAFF.

The chain has TRBV30 and TRBJ2-7, with D possibly TRBD1 on 6 matching bases. The V gene lost 6 bases and the J gene lost 3 bases, with 15 bases spanning the gap. Germline V gene data show CDR1 as GTSNPN and CDR2 as SVGIG (reference sequence). CDR3 length equals 13 residues. CDR3 in amino acids: CACTGTSFYEQYF. The CDR3 region has the DNA TGTGCCTGTACCGGGACAAGTTTCTACGAGCAGTACTTC.

The chain recombines TRBV27 with TRBJ2-7; weak D call: TRBD1 (7 bases). The CDR3 has 14 residues. CDR1 and CDR2 from the germline V gene are MNHEY and SMNVEV (reference sequence). V was pared by 5 bases and J by 4 bases, with 15 bases between. The CDR3 coding sequence is TGTGCCAGCAGTCCCCGACAGGGAGGTTACGAGCAGTACTTC. It specifies CASSPRQGGYEQYF.

The chain couples TRBV27 to TRBJ2-5, with D tentatively TRBD1 (5 bases). Germline V gives CDR1 MNHEY, CDR2 SMNVEV (reference sequence). Trimming took 5 bases from V and 5 from J, leaving 18 bases between them. This CDR3 region has 15 residues. DNA of the CDR3: TGTGCCAGCAGTCAGGACCGACAGAGGATGGAGACCCAGTACTTC. This gives the protein CASSQDRQRMETQYF.

V is TRBV6-5 and J is TRBJ1-6; D gene uncertain. This CDR3 spans 14 amino acids. V lost 5 bases to trimming and J lost 12 bases, with 17 bases between them. Germline loops: CDR1 MNHEY, CDR2 SVGAGI. CDR3 amino acids: CASSTFRVEGPLHF. The CDR3 nucleotides read TGTGCCAGCAGTACCTTTAGGGTAGAGGGACCCCTCCACTTT.

The chain employs TRBV4-1 and TRBJ2-7; D may be TRBD1 (6 bases). The CDR3 has 14 amino acids. The V gene lost 4 bases and the J gene lost 0 bases, with 10 bases spanning the gap. Germline V gives CDR1 MGHRA, CDR2 YSYEKL. CDR3 protein: CASSLRDISYEQYF. The CDR3 DNA reads TGCGCCAGCAGCCTGAGGGACATCTCCTACGAGCAGTACTTC.

The genes are TRBV6-5 and TRBJ2-7; the D gene is possibly TRBD1 (6 bases). V lost 4 bases and J lost 5, with 9 bases in between. The germline V gene has CDR1 MNHEY and CDR2 SVGAGI. This CDR3 spans 12 amino acids. CDR3 nucleotide sequence: TGTGCCAGCAGTTTTAAGGGGGACGAGCAGTACTTC. Translated, it gives CASSFKGDEQYF.

The rearrangement joins TRBV27 to TRBJ2-4; 12 bases match TRBD2. From germline, CDR1 is MNHEY and CDR2 SMNVEV (reference sequence). J gave up 0 bases and V 4 bases, and 7 bases lay outside the gene matches. The CDR3 loop spans 18 amino acids. CDR3 loop: CASSYKGLAGLAKNIQYF. For the CDR3, the DNA is TGTGCCAGCAGTTACAAGGGACTAGCGGGTCTAGCCAAAAACATTCAGTACTTC.

This clone appeared once. V and J are TRBV27 and TRBJ2-2, with a possible D match to TRBD2 (6 bases). V shed 5 bases and J shed 1 base, with 20 bases lying between them. Germline loops: CDR1 MNHEY, CDR2 SMNVEV (reference sequence). This CDR3 comprises 18 residues. CDR3 loop: CASSPRLATNGNTGELFF. CDR3 sequence (DNA): TGTGCCAGCAGTCCCCGTCTAGCGACAAACGGGAACACCGGGGAGCTGTTTTTT.

This clone was observed once. Other DNA sequences in the sample encode the same CDR3. The gene calls are TRBV19 and TRBJ2-7, with D uncertain. The CDR3 covers 12 residues. Germline CDR1 LNHDA, CDR2 SQIVND (reference sequence). V dropped 4 bases and J dropped 1 base, with 5 bases sitting between them. As DNA, the CDR3 is TGTGCCAGTAGTACCGGGTCCTACGAGCAGTACTTC. Translated, it gives CASSTGSYEQYF.

Notes on this clone: Within the sample, other DNA sequences also encode this same CDR3. This chain connects TRBV9 to TRBJ2-7; TRBD2 is a possible D gene (7 bases). Germline V lookup: CDR1 SGDLS, CDR2 YYNGEE. This CDR3 is built from 15 residues. Trimming took 0 bases from V and 4 from J, leaving 14 bases between them. CDR3 in amino acids: CASSVAGGGGYEQYF. The CDR3 coding sequence is TGTGCCAGCAGCGTAGCTGGAGGGGGGGGATACGAGCAGTACTTC.

The rearrangement joins TRBV19 to TRBJ1-4; D is undetermined. The CDR3 is 14 amino acids. The germline V gene encodes CDR1 LNHDA and CDR2 SQIVND (reference sequence). With 6 bases removed from V and 3 bases from J, the gap between germline ends came to 11 bases. CDR3 sequence (DNA): TGTGCCAGTAGGAGGAGTGGGTCTAATGAAAAACTGTTTTTT. Amino acid sequence: CASRRSGSNEKLFF.

The chain recombines TRBV5-1 with TRBJ2-7, with 8 nucleotides matching TRBD1. CDR3 length: 15 residues. V was clipped by 4 bases and J by 1 base; unmatched bases: 7. Germline CDR1 is SGHRS and CDR2 is YFSETQ. The CDR3 spells CASSPDRAKSYEQYF. The CDR3 coding sequence is TGCGCCAGCAGCCCGGACAGGGCAAAATCCTACGAGCAGTACTTC.

For the CDR3, the DNA is TGTGCCAGCAGCCTCGGACAGGGATACCCACGTGAGCAGTTCTTC. Translating it yields CASSLGQGYPREQFF. The chain has TRBV3-1 (or the pseudogene TRBV3-2) and TRBJ2-1; 8 nucleotides align to TRBD1. J was trimmed by 9 bases and V by 4 bases; bases with no gene match: 11. This CDR3 spans 15 amino acids. Germline CDR1 and CDR2: LGHDT and YNNKEL (reference sequence).

J is TRBJ2-3 and V is TRBV19, with 8 bases identical to TRBD1. Germline V lookup: CDR1 LNHDA, CDR2 SQIVND (reference sequence). The CDR3 length is 16 residues. Unmatched junction bases numbered 11, after V lost 9 bases and J lost 0 bases. As DNA, the CDR3 is TGTGCCAGCGATGACAGGGGTTCAATTAGCACAGATACGCAGTATTTT. Protein product: CASDDRGSISTDTQYF.

The CDR3 here is CASSSQTRNTEAFF. The CDR3 DNA sequence: TGTGCCAGCAGCTCACAAACAAGGAACACTGAAGCTTTCTTT. The V call is TRBV7-2, the J call TRBJ1-1; D is ambiguous. The germline gives CDR1 SGHTA, CDR2 FQGNSA. V lost 4 bases and J 1 base, leaving 10 bases between the germline ends. The CDR3 is made up of 14 amino acids. The entire variable domain, with the rest obtained from reference TRBV7-2 and TRBJ1-1, is as follows: GAGVSQSPSNKVTEKGKDVELRCDPISGHTALYWYRQSLGQGLEFLIYFQGNSAPDKSGLPSDRFSAERTGGSVSTLTIQRTQQEDSAVYLCASSSQTRNTEAFFGQGTRLTVV.

This clone was picked up one time. CDR3 DNA: TGTGCCAGTAGGGGACAGGGAAGTCAGCCCCAGCATTTT. Its translation: CASRGQGSQPQHF. The chain recombines TRBV19 with TRBJ1-5; 9 nucleotides match TRBD1. Trimming took 6 bases from V and 6 from J; bases not matched to a gene: 3. Germline values: CDR1 LNHDA, CDR2 SQIVND (reference sequence). The CDR3 covers 13 residues.

The chain carries TRBV7-2 and TRBJ1-2, with TRBD1 matching over 7 bases. This CDR3 has 14 amino acids. The V segment lost 4 bases and the J segment 8 bases; nucleotides outside the gene matches: 10. Looked up from germline, CDR1 is SGHTA and CDR2 is FQGNSA. The CDR3 is CASSSRETGRGYTF. The CDR3 DNA follows: TGTGCCAGCAGCTCCAGAGAGACAGGGAGAGGCTACACCTTC.

This rearrangement joins TRBV28 to TRBJ2-5; 9 positions match TRBD1. Unmatched junction bases numbered 7, after V lost 6 bases and J lost 5 bases. Germline V gene sequence: CDR1 MDHEN, CDR2 SYDVKM. The CDR3 length is 14 residues. The CDR3 spells CASSGTGWGETQYF. The DNA of the CDR3 is TGTGCCAGCAGCGGGACAGGGTGGGGGGAGACCCAGTACTTC.

This sequence joins TRBV6-5 and TRBJ1-5; 8 bases match TRBD1. This CDR3 has 14 residues. Losses at the gene ends were 7 bases for V and 2 bases for J; bases not matched to a gene: 4. Germline V lookup: CDR1 MNHEY, CDR2 SVGAGI. The CDR3 DNA follows: TGTGCCAGCACCCAGGGGGCAGGCAATCAGCCCCAGCATTTT. Translation: CASTQGAGNQPQHF.